These 7 T cell receptor beta chains originate from one sample sequenced in a study of blood T cell repertoires in COVID-19. Repertoires were generated with immunoSEQ multiplex PCR, while TCRdb's copy carries only in-frame clones and drops some. Of some 200,000 clones listed, under 90% were seen once; the top ten hold 8.9%. Sequences were obtained from PBMCs or T cells enriched from blood (not recorded which). The receptor source for this set is a woman aged 45-59 years with acute COVID-19.

The chain couples TRBV24-1 to TRBJ2-3, with D perhaps TRBD1 (6 bases). CDR1 KGHDR and CDR2 SFDVKD come from the germline V gene. The CDR3 totals 14 residues. Between the trimmed V and J ends, which lost 1 base and 3 bases, there was a span of 7 bases. CDR3: CATSDLGQTDTQYF. Here the CDR3 DNA reads TGTGCCACCAGTGATTTAGGACAGACAGATACGCAGTATTTT.

The J gene is TRBJ2-1, the V gene TRBV5-5, with 8 bases identical to TRBD2. The CDR3 is 15 amino acids. J lost 6 bases, V lost 6 bases, and 11 bases had no gene match. Germline V gives CDR1 SGHKS, CDR2 YYEKEE (reference sequence). CDR3 nucleotides: TGTGCCAGCACCACCGGGACTAGTGACGTCAATGAGCAGTTCTTC. As protein: CASTTGTSDVNEQFF.

V usage is TRBV5-6 and J usage is TRBJ2-3; 7 nucleotides line up with TRBD1. The CDR3 loop spans 16 amino acids. V shed 4 bases and J 0 bases; nucleotides not matched to a gene: 8. CDR1 SGHDT and CDR2 YYEEEE come from the germline V gene. The CDR3 nucleotides are TGTGCCAGCAGCCTTCGGACAGGCCTTAGCACAGATACGCAGTATTTT. It codes for CASSLRTGLSTDTQYF.

The chain couples TRBV5-4 to TRBJ2-4; maybe TRBD1 (5 bases). With 2 bases removed from V and 5 bases from J, the gap between germline ends came to 8 bases. Germline CDR1 SGHNT, CDR2 YYREEE (reference sequence). The CDR3 length is 13 residues. The CDR3 reads CASSFPTENIQYF. The CDR3 DNA sequence: TGTGCCAGCAGCTTCCCGACAGAAAACATTCAGTACTTC.

The V gene is TRBV2, the J gene TRBJ1-4, with a tentative D call TRBD1 (6 bases). CDR3 length equals 15 residues. V dropped 7 bases and J dropped 4 bases, with 16 bases sitting between them. Germline CDR1 and CDR2: SNHLY and FYNNEI. CDR3 loop: CASNIQGQINEKLFF. DNA for the CDR3: TGTGCCAGCAATATACAGGGTCAGATTAATGAAAAACTGTTTTTT.

The count of this clone is one. The CDR3 coding sequence is TGCAGCGTTGAAATCACTCGCTACGAGCAGTACTTC. It specifies CSVEITRYEQYF. V gene TRBV29-1 combines with J gene TRBJ2-7; D is unclear. V shed 2 bases and J shed 3 bases, with 8 bases lying between them. The germline V gene has CDR1 SQVTM and CDR2 ANQGSEA. The CDR3 is 12 residues long.

The rearrangement uses TRBV6-2 or TRBV6-3 and TRBJ2-1; 7 bases line up with TRBD2. The junction had 5 bases not matched to a gene; V was cut back by 4 bases and J by 2 bases. The CDR3 totals 15 residues. The V gene's germline CDR1 is MNHEY and CDR2 SVGEGT. CDR3 in amino acids: CASSSPAGTYNEQFF. CDR3 nucleotide sequence: TGTGCCAGCAGTTCCCCAGCGGGAACCTACAATGAGCAGTTCTTC.